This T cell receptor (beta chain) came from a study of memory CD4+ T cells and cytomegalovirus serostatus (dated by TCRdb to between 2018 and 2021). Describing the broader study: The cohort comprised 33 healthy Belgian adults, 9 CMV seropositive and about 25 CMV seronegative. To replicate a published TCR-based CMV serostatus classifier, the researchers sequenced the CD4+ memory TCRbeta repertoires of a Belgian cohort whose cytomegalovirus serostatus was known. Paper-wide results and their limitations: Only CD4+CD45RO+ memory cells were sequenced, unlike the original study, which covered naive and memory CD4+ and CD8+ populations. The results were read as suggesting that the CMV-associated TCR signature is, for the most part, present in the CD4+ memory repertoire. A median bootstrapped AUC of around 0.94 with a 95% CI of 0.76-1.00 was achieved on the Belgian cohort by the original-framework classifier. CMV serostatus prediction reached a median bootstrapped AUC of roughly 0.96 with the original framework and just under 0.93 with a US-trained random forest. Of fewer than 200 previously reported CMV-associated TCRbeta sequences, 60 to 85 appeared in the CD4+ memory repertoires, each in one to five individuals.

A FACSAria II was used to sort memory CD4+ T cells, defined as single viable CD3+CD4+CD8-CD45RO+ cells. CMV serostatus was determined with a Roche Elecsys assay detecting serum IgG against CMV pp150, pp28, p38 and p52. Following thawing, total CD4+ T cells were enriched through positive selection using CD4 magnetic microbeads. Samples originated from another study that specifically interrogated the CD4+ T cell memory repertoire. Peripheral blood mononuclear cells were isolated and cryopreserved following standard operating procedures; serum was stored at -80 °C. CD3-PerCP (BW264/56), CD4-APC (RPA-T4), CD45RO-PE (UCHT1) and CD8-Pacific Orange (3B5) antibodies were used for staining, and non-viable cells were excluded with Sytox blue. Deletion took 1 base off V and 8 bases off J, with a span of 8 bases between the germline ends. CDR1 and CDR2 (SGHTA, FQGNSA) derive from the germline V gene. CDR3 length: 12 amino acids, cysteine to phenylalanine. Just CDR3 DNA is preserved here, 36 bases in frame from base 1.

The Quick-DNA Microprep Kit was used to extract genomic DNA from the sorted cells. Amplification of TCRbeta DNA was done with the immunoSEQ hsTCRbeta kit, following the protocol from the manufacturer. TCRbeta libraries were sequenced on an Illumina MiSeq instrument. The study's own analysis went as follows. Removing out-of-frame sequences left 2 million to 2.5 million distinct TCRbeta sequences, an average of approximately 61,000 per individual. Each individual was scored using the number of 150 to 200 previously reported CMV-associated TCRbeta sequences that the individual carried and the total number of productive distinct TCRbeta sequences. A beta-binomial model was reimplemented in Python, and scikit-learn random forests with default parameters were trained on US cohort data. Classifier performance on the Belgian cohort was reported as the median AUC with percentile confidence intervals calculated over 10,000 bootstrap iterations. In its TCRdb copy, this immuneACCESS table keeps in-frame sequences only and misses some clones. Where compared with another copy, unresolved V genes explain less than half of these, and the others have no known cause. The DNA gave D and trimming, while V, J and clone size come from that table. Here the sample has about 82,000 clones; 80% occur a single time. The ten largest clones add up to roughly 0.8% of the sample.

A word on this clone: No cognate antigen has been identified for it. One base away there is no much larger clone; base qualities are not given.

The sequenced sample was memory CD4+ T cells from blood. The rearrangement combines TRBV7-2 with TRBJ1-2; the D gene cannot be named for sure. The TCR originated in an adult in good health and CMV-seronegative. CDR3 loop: CASSLVPRGYTF. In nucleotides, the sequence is TGTGCCAGCAGCTTAGTCCCACGGGGCTACACCTTC.